Below are 19 T cell receptor beta chains sequenced from a single sample in a study of shared clonotypes between healthy human individuals. CD8 cells classed as naive were CD45RO-negative and positively selected for CCR7, excluding terminally differentiated effector memory CD45RA+ cells. TCRdb keeps only in-frame clones here, not all; method: immunoSEQ multiplex PCR. The sample has roughly 2 million clones; about 94% are singletons. Material for sequencing was naive CD8+ T cells sorted from blood. The receptor source for this set is a man aged 18 to 35 in good health.

This rearrangement joins TRBV28 to TRBJ1-2; the D is unclear. Trimming removed 4 bases at V and 6 bases at J, with 12 bases between. CDR1 and CDR2 from the germline V gene are MDHEN and SYDVKM. There are 13 residues in the CDR3. The CDR3 bases are TGTGCCAGCAGTTCCTATGAGGAGGATGGCTACACCTTC. This translates into CASSSYEEDGYTF.

The genes are TRBV13 and TRBJ2-7; TRBD2 aligns across 7 bases. CDR1 is PRHDT and CDR2 is FYEKMQ in the germline V gene (reference sequence). The CDR3 sequence is 17 residues long. Trimming at V came to 1 base and at J to 2 bases, leaving 11 bases not matched to a gene. The CDR3 is CASSLAGGGKYAYEQYF. CDR3 DNA: TGTGCCAGCAGCTTAGCGGGGGGAGGCAAATACGCCTACGAGCAGTACTTC.

The J gene is TRBJ2-7, the V gene TRBV10-3, with D possibly matching TRBD1 (6 bases). This CDR3 spans 13 amino acids. Trimming shortened V by 5 bases and J by 2 bases, and 10 bases separated the two germline ends. Germline CDR1 and CDR2: ENHRY and SYGVKD. The chain's CDR3 is CAISWDKTYEQYF. The CDR3 DNA sequence: TGTGCCATCAGTTGGGACAAAACCTACGAGCAGTACTTC.

The chain carries TRBV27 and TRBJ2-2; 8 nucleotides match TRBD1. Germline V gene data show CDR1 as MNHEY and CDR2 as SMNVEV (reference sequence). The CDR3 has 14 residues. V shed 8 bases, J shed 0 bases, and the junction held 2 bases outside the gene matches. This CDR3 is CASGQGANTGELFF. CDR3 nucleotides: TGTGCCAGCGGACAGGGCGCGAACACCGGGGAGCTGTTTTTT.

The CDR3 DNA follows: TGTGCCAGCAGCCCCGAGGTCTCTGGGGCCAACGTCCTGACTTTC. This codes for CASSPEVSGANVLTF. The chain joins TRBV5-6 to TRBJ2-6; no reliable D call. This CDR3 is 15 amino acids long. Germline V CDR1 and CDR2: SGHDT, YYEEEE. Trimming left V 4 bases short and J 0 bases short, with 8 bases between.

The chain recombines TRBV5-1 with TRBJ2-7; TRBD2 matches 9 bases. Trimming cost V 4 bases and J 2 bases; bases outside gene matches: 13. The CDR3 has 17 residues. Germline V gene sequence: CDR1 SGHRS, CDR2 YFSETQ. The CDR3 protein is CASSPTIAGGPTYEQYF. The DNA of the CDR3 is TGCGCCAGCAGCCCAACTATTGCGGGGGGGCCTACCTACGAGCAGTACTTC.

The rearrangement uses TRBV7-8 and TRBJ2-7, with D possibly matching TRBD2 (5 bases). The germline V gene encodes CDR1 SGHVS and CDR2 FQNEAQ. Trimming took 5 bases from V and 6 from J, leaving 14 bases between them. The CDR3 consists of 13 residues. This CDR3 is CASSPRATGEQYF. The CDR3 DNA is TGTGCCAGCAGCCCGCGGGCCACGGGCGAGCAGTACTTC.

This chain joins TRBV6-5 and TRBJ1-2; tentatively, D is TRBD1 (5 bases). The germline CDR1 and CDR2 sequences are MNHEY and SVGAGI. The CDR3 consists of 15 residues. Trimming pared 0 bases from V and 4 bases from J, leaving 12 bases between. The CDR3 sequence is CASSYSPGPSYGYTF. The CDR3 nucleotides are TGTGCCAGCAGTTACTCTCCAGGGCCCTCCTATGGCTACACCTTC.

CDR3 coding DNA: TGTGCCAGCTCACCTACGACAGCCAGCTCCTACGAGCAGTACTTC. It translates to CASSPTTASSYEQYF. The genes are TRBV18 and TRBJ2-7, with TRBD1 as a possible D gene (5 bases). The germline V gene has CDR1 KGHSH and CDR2 LQKENI. This CDR3 is built from 15 residues. V was cut by 3 bases and J by 0 bases, with 12 bases left in between.

This chain uses TRBV30 with TRBJ1-4; 9 nucleotides align to TRBD1. Germline V lookup: CDR1 GTSNPN, CDR2 SVGIG (reference sequence). J was trimmed by 3 bases and V by 1 base; bases with no gene match: 6. The CDR3 has 16 amino acids. CDR3: CAWSGDRVGANEKLFF. In DNA, the CDR3 is TGTGCCTGGAGTGGGGACAGGGTAGGGGCTAATGAAAAACTGTTTTTT.

The chain carries TRBV10-1 and TRBJ2-1; the match to TRBD2 covers 9 bases. After removal of 3 bases from V and 5 bases from J, the junction contained 5 bases not matched to a gene. Germline assignment: CDR1 WNHNN and CDR2 SYGVQD (reference sequence). CDR3 length: 15 amino acids. The CDR3 spells CASSDTGLADNEQFF. In DNA, the CDR3 is TGCGCCAGCAGTGATACGGGACTAGCAGACAATGAGCAGTTCTTC.

This clone was seen a few times. The genes are TRBV2 and TRBJ1-2; TRBD1 agrees at 8 bases. After removal of 4 bases from V and 8 bases from J, the junction contained 3 bases not matched to a gene. CDR3 length: 12 amino acids. CDR1 is SNHLY and CDR2 is FYNNEI in the germline V gene. CDR3 in DNA: TGTGCCAGCAGTGCGCAGGGGGCCGGCTACACCTTC. It specifies CASSAQGAGYTF.

The rearrangement joins TRBV27 to TRBJ2-1; 9 positions match TRBD2. This CDR3 is built from 15 residues. V was pared by 6 bases and J by 6 bases, with 9 bases of the junction left unmatched. CDR1 is MNHEY and CDR2 is SMNVEV in the germline V gene (reference sequence). Here the CDR3 reads CASSLLAGFTNEQFF. CDR3 coding DNA: TGTGCCAGCAGCCTCCTAGCGGGATTCACCAATGAGCAGTTCTTC.

This chain links TRBV2 with TRBJ1-2; D gene uncertain. The V end was cut by 10 bases, the J end by 4 bases, with 13 bases between. This CDR3 has 12 residues. The germline CDR1 and CDR2 sequences are SNHLY and FYNNEI. This chain's CDR3 is CAIVRQPYGYTF. The CDR3 coding sequence is TGTGCCATTGTCAGGCAGCCCTATGGCTACACCTTC.

V gene TRBV4-2 combines with J gene TRBJ2-7; unclear D gene. Trimming took 1 base from V and 2 from J, leaving 9 bases between them. In germline, CDR1 is LGHNA, CDR2 YNFKEQ. This CDR3 comprises 14 residues. CDR3 sequence (DNA): TGTGCCAGCAGCCAAGGTTCCGGTACCTACGAGCAGTACTTC. This sequence encodes CASSQGSGTYEQYF.

This clone was observed once. This specimen includes other DNA sequences encoding the same CDR3. The rearrangement links TRBV27 to TRBJ1-2; unclear D gene. V lost 3 bases to trimming and J lost 2 bases, with 10 bases between them. Germline V gives CDR1 MNHEY, CDR2 SMNVEV (reference sequence). The CDR3 is 14 amino acids. Here the CDR3 DNA reads TGTGCCAGCAGTTTTCTCGGTGAAAACTATGGCTACACCTTC. Its translation is CASSFLGENYGYTF.

The chain employs TRBV7-9 and TRBJ2-7; D perhaps matches TRBD2 (6 bases). V dropped 4 bases and J dropped 1 base, with 14 bases sitting between them. The CDR3 totals 15 residues. CDR1 SEHNR and CDR2 FQNEAQ come from the germline V gene (reference sequence). Here the CDR3 reads CASSSGDVGSYEQYF. As DNA, the CDR3 is TGTGCCAGCAGCTCGGGGGACGTCGGGTCCTACGAGCAGTACTTC. Drawing the rest from reference TRBV7-9 and TRBJ2-7, the complete variable domain is DTGVSQNPRHKITKRGQNVTFRCDPISEHNRLYWYRQTLGQGPEFLTYFQNEAQLEKSRLLSDRFSAERPKGSFSTLEIQRTEQGDSAMYLCASSSGDVGSYEQYFGPGTRLTVT.

J is TRBJ1-1 and V is TRBV13, with a weak D call TRBD1 (6 bases). The CDR3 loop spans 14 amino acids. Looked up from germline, CDR1 is PRHDT and CDR2 is FYEKMQ (reference sequence). V lost 1 base and J lost 7, with 13 bases in between. The CDR3 DNA follows: TGTGCCAGCAGCTTAGAACAGGGAGGGGTTGAAGCTTTCTTT. Translating it yields CASSLEQGGVEAFF.

The chain links TRBV18 to TRBJ2-7; tentatively, D is TRBD1 or TRBD2 (6 bases each). CDR1 KGHSH and CDR2 LQKENI come from the germline V gene. The CDR3 is 13 amino acids. The ends were cut back, 0 bases at V and 6 bases at J, with 9 bases in the middle. CDR3 in amino acids: CASSPPGGPEQYF. Here the CDR3 DNA reads TGTGCCAGCTCACCACCTGGGGGGCCCGAGCAGTACTTC.